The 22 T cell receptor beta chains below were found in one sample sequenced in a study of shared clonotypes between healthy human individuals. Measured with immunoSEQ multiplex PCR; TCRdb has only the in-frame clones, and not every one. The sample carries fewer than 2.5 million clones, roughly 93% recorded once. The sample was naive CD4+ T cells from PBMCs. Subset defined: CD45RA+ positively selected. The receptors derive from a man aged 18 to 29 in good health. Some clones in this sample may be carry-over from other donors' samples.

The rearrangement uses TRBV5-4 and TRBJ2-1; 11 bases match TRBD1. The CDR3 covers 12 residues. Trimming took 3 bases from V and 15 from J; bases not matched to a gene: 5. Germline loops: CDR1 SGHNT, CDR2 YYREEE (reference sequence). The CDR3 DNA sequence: TGTGCCAGCAGCTACGGGACAGGGGGTTTGTTCTTC. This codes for CASSYGTGGLFF. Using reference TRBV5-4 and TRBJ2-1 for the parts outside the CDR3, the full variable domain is ETGVTQSPTHLIKTRGQQVTLRCSSQSGHNTVSWYQQALGQGPQFIFQYYREEENGRGNFPPRFSGLQFPNYSSELNVNALELDDSALYLCASSYGTGGLFFGPGTRLTVL.

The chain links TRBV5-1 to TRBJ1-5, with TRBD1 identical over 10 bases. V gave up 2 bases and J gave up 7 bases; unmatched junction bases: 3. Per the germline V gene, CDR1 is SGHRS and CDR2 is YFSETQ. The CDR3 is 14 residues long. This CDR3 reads CASSFGTGEQPQHF. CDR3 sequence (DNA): TGCGCCAGCAGCTTCGGGACAGGGGAACAGCCCCAGCATTTT.

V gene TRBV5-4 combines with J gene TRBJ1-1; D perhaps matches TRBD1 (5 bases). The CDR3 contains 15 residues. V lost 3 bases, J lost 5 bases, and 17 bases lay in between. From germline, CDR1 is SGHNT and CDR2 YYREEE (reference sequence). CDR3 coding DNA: TGTGCCAGCAGCTCTCCGATTAATGGGGGAACTGAAGCTTTCTTT. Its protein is CASSSPINGGTEAFF.

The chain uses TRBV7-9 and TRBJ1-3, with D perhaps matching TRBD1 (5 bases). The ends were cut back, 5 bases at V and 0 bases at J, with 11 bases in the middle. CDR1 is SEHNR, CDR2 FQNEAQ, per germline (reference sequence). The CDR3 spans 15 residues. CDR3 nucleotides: TGTGCCAGCAGCCTAGTGGGACTCTCTGGAAACACCATATATTTT. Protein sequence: CASSLVGLSGNTIYF.

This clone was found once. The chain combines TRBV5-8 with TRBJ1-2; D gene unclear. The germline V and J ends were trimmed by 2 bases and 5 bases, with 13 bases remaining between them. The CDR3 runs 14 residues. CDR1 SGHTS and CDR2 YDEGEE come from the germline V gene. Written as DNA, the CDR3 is TGTGCCAGCAGCTTAACGGAAGGAGGTTATGGCTACACCTTC. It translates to CASSLTEGGYGYTF.

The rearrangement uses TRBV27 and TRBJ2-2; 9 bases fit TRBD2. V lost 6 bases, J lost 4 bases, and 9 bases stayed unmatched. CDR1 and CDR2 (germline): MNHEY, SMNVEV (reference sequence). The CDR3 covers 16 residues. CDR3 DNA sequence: TGTGCCAGCAGAGCTAGCGGGACGGTGGGCACCGGGGAGCTGTTTTTT. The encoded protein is CASRASGTVGTGELFF.

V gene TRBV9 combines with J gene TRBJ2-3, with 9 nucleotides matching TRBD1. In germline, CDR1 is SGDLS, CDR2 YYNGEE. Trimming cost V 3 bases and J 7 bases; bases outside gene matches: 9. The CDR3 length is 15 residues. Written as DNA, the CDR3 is TGTGCCAGCAGCGGAACCGGGACAGGGTTGAATACGCAGTATTTT. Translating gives CASSGTGTGLNTQYF.

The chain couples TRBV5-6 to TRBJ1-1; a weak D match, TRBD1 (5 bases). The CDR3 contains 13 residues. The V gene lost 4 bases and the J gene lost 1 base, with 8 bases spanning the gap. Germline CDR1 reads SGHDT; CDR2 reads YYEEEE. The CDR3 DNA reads TGTGCCAGCAGCCGCGGGGGGAACACTGAAGCTTTCTTT. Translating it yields CASSRGGNTEAFF.

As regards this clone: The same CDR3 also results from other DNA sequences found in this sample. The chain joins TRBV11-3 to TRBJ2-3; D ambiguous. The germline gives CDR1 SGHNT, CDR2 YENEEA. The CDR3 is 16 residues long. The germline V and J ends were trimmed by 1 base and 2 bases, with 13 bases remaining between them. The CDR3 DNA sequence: TGTGCCAGCAGCTTAGGTGACACGCGATTCACAGATACGCAGTATTTT. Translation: CASSLGDTRFTDTQYF.

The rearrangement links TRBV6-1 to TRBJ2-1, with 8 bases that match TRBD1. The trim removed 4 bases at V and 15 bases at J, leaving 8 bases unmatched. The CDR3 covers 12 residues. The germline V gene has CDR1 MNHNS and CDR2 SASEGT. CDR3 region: CASSGTGRYRFF. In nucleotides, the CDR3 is TGTGCCAGCAGTGGGACAGGGCGGTATCGGTTCTTC.

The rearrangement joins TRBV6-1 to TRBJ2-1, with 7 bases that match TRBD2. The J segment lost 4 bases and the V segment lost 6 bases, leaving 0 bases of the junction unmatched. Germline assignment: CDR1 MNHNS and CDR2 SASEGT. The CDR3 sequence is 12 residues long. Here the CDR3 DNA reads TGTGCCAGCAGGGGGGGGTACAATGAGCAGTTCTTC. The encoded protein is CASRGGYNEQFF.

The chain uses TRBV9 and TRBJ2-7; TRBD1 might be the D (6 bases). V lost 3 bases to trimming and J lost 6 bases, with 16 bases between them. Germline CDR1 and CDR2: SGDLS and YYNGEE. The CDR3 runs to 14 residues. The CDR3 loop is CASSGDRILGEQYF. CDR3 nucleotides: TGTGCCAGCAGCGGAGACAGGATTCTGGGCGAGCAGTACTTC.

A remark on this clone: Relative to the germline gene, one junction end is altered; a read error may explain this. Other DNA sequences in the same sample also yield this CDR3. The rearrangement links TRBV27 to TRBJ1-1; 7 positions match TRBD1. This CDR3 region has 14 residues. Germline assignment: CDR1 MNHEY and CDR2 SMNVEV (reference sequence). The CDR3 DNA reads TGTGCCAGCAGACCTCAGACAGGGCGGACTGAAGCCTTCTTT. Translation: CASRPQTGRTEAFF.

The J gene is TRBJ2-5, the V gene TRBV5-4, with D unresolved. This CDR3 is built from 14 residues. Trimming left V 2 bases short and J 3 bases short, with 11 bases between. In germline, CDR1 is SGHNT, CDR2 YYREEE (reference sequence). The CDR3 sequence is CASSLVGFKETQYF. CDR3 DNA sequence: TGTGCCAGCAGCTTAGTAGGGTTTAAAGAGACCCAGTACTTC.

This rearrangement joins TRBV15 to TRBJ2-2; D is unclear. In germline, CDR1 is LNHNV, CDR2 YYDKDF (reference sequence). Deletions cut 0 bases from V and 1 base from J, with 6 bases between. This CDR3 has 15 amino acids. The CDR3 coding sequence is TGTGCCACCAGCAGAGATTCTTGGAACACCGGGGAGCTGTTTTTT. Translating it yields CATSRDSWNTGELFF.

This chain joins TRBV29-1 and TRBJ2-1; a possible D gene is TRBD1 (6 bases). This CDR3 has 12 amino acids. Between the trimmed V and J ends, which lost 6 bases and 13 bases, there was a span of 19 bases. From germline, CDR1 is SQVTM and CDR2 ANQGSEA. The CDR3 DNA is TGCAGCGTCCTCCAAGGGACATCCATCCAGTTCTTC. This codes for CSVLQGTSIQFF.

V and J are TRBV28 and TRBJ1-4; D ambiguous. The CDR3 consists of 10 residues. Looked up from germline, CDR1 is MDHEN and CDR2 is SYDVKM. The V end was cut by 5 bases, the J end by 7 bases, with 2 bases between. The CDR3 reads CASSGEKLFF. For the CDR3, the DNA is TGTGCCAGCAGTGGTGAAAAACTGTTTTTT.

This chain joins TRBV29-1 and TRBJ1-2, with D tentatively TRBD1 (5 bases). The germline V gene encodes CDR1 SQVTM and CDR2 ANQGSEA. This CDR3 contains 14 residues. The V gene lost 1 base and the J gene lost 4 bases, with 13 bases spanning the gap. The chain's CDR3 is CSVEAGQDGYGYTF. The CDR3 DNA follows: TGCAGCGTTGAAGCGGGGCAGGATGGCTATGGCTACACCTTC.

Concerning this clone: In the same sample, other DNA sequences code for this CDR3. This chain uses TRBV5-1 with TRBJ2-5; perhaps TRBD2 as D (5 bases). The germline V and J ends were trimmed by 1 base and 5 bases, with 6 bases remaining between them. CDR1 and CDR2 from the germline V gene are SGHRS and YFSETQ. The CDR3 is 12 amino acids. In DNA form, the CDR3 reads TGCGCCAGCAGCTTGACGGGGGAGACCCAGTACTTC. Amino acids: CASSLTGETQYF.

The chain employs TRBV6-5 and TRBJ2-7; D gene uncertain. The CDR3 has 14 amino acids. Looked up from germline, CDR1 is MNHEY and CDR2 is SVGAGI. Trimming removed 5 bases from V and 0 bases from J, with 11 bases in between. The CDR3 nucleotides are TGTGCCAGCAGTCGATCAGGACGCTCCTACGAGCAGTACTTC. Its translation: CASSRSGRSYEQYF.

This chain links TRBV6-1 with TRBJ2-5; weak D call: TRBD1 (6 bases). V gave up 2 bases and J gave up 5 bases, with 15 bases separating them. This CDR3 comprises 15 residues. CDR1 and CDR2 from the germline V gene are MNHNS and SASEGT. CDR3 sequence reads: CASSEFAGEGETQYF. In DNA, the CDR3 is TGTGCCAGCAGTGAATTCGCAGGGGAAGGGGAGACCCAGTACTTC.

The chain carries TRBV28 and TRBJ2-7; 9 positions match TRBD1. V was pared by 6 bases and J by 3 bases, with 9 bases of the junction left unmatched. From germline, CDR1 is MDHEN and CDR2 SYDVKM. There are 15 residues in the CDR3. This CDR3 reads CASSRTGEEDYEQYF. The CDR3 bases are TGTGCCAGCAGCCGGACAGGGGAAGAGGACTACGAGCAGTACTTC.